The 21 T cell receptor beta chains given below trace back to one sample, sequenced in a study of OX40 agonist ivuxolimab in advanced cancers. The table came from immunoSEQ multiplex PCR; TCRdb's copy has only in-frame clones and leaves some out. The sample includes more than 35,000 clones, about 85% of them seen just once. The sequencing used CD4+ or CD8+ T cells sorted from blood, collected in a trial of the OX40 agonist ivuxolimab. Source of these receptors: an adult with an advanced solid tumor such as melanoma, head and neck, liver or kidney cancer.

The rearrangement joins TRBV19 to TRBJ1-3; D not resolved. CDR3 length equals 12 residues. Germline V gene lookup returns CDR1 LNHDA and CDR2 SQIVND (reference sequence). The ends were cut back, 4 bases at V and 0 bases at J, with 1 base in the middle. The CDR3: CASSTSGNTIYF. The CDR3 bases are TGTGCCAGTAGTACCTCTGGAAACACCATATATTTT.

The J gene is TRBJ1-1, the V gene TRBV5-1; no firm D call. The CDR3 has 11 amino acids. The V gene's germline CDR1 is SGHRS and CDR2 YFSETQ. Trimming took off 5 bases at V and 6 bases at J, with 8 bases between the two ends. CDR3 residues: CASSSYAEAFF. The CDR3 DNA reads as TGCGCCAGCAGTTCGTACGCTGAAGCTTTCTTT.

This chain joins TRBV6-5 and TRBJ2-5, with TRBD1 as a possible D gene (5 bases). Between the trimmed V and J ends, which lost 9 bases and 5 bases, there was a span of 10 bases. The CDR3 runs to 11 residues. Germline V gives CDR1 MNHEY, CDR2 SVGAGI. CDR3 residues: CASARGETQYF. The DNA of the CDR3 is TGTGCCAGTGCAAGGGGCGAGACCCAGTACTTC.

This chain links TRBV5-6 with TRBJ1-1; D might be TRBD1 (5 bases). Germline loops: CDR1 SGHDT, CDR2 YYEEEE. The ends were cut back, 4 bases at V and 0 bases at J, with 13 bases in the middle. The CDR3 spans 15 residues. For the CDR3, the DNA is TGTGCCAGCAGCCCGGGACGGACGATGAACACTGAAGCTTTCTTT. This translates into CASSPGRTMNTEAFF.

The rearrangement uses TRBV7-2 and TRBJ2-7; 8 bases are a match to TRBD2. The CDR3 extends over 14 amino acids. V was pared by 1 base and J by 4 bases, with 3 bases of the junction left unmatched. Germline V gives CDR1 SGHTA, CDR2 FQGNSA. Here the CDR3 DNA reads TGTGCCAGCAGCTTAGGAGCGGGAGCGTACGAGCAGTACTTC. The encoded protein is CASSLGAGAYEQYF.

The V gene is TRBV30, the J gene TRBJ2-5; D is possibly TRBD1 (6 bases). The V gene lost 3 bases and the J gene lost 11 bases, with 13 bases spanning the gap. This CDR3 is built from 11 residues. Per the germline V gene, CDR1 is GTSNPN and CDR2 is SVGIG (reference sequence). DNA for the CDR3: TGTGCCTGGAGCCCAGCAGGGGAGCAGTACTTC. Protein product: CAWSPAGEQYF.

CDR3 sequence reads: CASSLVKTGNEQFF. The CDR3 nucleotides are TGTGCCAGCAGCTTAGTTAAAACTGGCAATGAGCAGTTCTTC. V and J are TRBV7-8 and TRBJ2-1; no definite D call. The CDR3 totals 14 residues. Trimming cost V 1 base and J 6 bases, with 10 bases left between them. From germline, CDR1 is SGHVS and CDR2 FQNEAQ.

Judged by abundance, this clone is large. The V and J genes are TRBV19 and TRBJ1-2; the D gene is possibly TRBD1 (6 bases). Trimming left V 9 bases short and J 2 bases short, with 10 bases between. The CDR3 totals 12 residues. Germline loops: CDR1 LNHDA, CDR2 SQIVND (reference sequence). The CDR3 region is CASDGQNYGYTF. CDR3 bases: TGTGCCAGCGATGGACAGAACTATGGCTACACCTTC.

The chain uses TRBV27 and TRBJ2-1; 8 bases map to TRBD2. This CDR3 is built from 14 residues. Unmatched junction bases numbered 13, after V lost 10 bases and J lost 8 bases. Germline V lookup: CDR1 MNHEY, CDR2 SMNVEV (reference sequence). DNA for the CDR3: TGTGCCACGACACGCATAGCGGGGAAGGATGAGCAGTTCTTC. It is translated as CATTRIAGKDEQFF.

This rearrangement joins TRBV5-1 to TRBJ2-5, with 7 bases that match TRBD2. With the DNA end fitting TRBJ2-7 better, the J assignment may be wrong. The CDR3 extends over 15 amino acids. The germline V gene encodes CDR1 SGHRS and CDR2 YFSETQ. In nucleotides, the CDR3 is TGCGCCAGCAGCGCCGGGGGGACCCTCTCCTACGAGCAGTACTTC. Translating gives CASSAGGTLSYEQYF.

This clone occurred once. CDR3 coding DNA: TGTGCCAGCAGCGCACCTAGCGGGAGTAAATACAATGAGCAGTTCTTC. Protein: CASSAPSGSKYNEQFF. The chain uses TRBV9 and TRBJ2-1; 10 bases fit TRBD2. Unmatched junction bases numbered 7, after V lost 3 bases and J lost 4 bases. The CDR3 loop spans 16 amino acids. The germline CDR1 and CDR2 sequences are SGDLS and YYNGEE.

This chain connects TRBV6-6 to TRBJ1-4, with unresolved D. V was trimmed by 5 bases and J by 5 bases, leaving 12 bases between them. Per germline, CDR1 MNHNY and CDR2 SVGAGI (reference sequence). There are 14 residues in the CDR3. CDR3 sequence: CASSPLFGNEKLFF. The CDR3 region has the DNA TGTGCCAGCAGTCCCCTCTTCGGGAATGAAAAACTGTTTTTT.

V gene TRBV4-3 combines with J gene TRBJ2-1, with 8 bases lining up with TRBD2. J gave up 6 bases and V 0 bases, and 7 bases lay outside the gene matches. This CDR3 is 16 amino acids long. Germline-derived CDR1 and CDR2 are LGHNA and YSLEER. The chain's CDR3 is CASSQEAGRAFNEQFF. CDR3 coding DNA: TGCGCCAGCAGCCAAGAGGCCGGGAGGGCCTTCAATGAGCAGTTCTTC.

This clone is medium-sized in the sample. The CDR3 protein is CASSQGTGNLWRAEAFF. CDR3 DNA: TGTGCCAGCAGTCAAGGGACAGGGAATCTTTGGAGGGCTGAAGCTTTCTTT. V gene TRBV6-1 combines with J gene TRBJ1-1; 9 nucleotides agree with TRBD1. V was clipped by 5 bases and J by 6 bases; unmatched bases: 16. The CDR3 has 17 residues. Looked up from germline, CDR1 is MNHNS and CDR2 is SASEGT.

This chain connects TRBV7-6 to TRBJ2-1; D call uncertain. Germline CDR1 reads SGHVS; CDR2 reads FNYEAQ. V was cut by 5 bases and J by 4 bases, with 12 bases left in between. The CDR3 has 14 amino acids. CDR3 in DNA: TGTGCCAGCAGCACAGACGTTACATACAATGAGCAGTTCTTC. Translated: CASSTDVTYNEQFF.

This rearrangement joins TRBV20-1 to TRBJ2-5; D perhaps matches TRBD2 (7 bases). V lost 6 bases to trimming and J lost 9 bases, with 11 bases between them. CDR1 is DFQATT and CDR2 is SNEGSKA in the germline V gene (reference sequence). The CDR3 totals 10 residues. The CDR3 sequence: CSAAGAAQYF. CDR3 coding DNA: TGCAGTGCCGCGGGGGCGGCCCAGTACTTC.

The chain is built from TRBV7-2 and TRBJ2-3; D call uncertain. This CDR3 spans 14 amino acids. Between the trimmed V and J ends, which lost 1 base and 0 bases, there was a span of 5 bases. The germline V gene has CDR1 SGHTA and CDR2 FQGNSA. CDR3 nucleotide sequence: TGTGCCAGCAGCTTAGGCCACAGCACAGATACGCAGTATTTT. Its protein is CASSLGHSTDTQYF. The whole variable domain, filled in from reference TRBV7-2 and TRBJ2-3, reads GAGVSQSPSNKVTEKGKDVELRCDPISGHTALYWYRQSLGQGLEFLIYFQGNSAPDKSGLPSDRFSAERTGGSVSTLTIQRTQQEDSAVYLCASSLGHSTDTQYFGPGTRLTVL.

CDR3: CASSGWTGADTEAFF. The CDR3 bases are TGTGCCAGCAGTGGCTGGACAGGGGCAGACACTGAAGCTTTCTTT. The chain joins TRBV25-1 to TRBJ1-1; 9 bases fit TRBD1. The CDR3 is 15 residues long. Germline V gene lookup returns CDR1 MGHDK and CDR2 SYGVNS. V trimming: 4 bases; J trimming: 3 bases; junction bases outside the gene matches: 6.

CDR3 bases: TGTGCCAGCAGCATCGGGACACCGGAGATTGAAGCTTTCTTT. This sequence encodes CASSIGTPEIEAFF. The chain couples TRBV6-1 to TRBJ1-1; D might be TRBD1 (6 bases). The CDR3 extends over 14 amino acids. Trimming shortened V by 6 bases and J by 7 bases, and 18 bases separated the two germline ends. Germline lookup yields CDR1 MNHNS and CDR2 SASEGT.

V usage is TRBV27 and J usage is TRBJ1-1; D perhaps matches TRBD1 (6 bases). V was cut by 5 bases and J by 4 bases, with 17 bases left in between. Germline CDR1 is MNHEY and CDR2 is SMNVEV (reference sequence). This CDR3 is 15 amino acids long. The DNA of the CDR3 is TGTGCCAGCAGTCAGTCCACAGGGTTGAGCACTGAAGCTTTCTTT. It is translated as CASSQSTGLSTEAFF.

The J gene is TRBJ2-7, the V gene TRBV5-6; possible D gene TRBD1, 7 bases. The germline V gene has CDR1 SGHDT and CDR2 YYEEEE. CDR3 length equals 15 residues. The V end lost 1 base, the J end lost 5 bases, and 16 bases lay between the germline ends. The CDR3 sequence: CASSLRGSGGNEQYF. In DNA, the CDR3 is TGTGCCAGCAGCTTGAGAGGGTCAGGGGGGAACGAGCAGTACTTC.